This T cell receptor beta chain came from a study of cytomegalovirus exposure and HLA in healthy donors. Broader study findings: Some TCR beta chains (roughly 160 of them) were listed as cytomegalovirus-associated.

As for this clone: What it binds is not known.

Method: immunoSEQ multiplex PCR; TCRdb's copy keeps in-frame clones and lacks some. The data hold 250,000 to 400,000 clones, with 88% observed a single time. The CDR3 is 20 residues long. V lost 4 bases to trimming and J lost 0 bases; unmatched junction nucleotides: 18. Germline V gene sequence: CDR1 SGDLS, CDR2 YYNGEE. Sequenced: PBMCs. This rearrangement joins TRBV9 to TRBJ2-1, with 8 nucleotides matching TRBD2. The clonotype was recovered from a man aged 25 to 45 in good health and CMV-seronegative. CDR3 in amino acids: CASSPRGGGRPTPSYNEQFF. CDR3 nucleotides: TGTGCCAGCAGCCCCCGGGGCGGGGGGCGACCTACCCCCTCCTACAATGAGCAGTTCTTC.